The TCR beta chain under discussion was sequenced for a study of OX40 agonist ivuxolimab in advanced cancers. Study overall: There were three patients with partial responses, one having hepatocellular carcinoma and two cutaneous melanoma.

About this clone: Its antigen is unknown.

Study-wide results and limits: Expanded clones were, on average, more numerous in CD8+ T cells than in CD4+. A proportion of nonresponders additionally exhibited low normalized T-cell clonal expansion. At 0.1 to 3.0 mg/kg and by week 6, CD4+ and CD8+ T cells in the blood had expanded clonally.

The CDR3 consists of 15 residues. Germline CDR1 SGHVS, CDR2 FNYEAQ. V gave up 5 bases and J gave up 4 bases, with 14 bases separating them. Generated by immunoSEQ multiplex PCR, the TCRdb table keeps only in-frame clones and is missing some. There are some 70,000 clones in the sample; 65% to 90% occur only once, and 0.75% lies in the top ten. Sample: CD4+ or CD8+ T cells sorted from blood, taken in a trial of the OX40 agonist ivuxolimab. This clonotype originated in an adult with an advanced solid tumor such as melanoma, head and neck, liver or kidney cancer. This chain uses TRBV7-6 with TRBJ1-4; D unclear. The CDR3 loop is CASSALPGLNEKLFF. The CDR3 coding sequence is TGTGCCAGCAGCGCTCTCCCTGGCCTTAATGAAAAACTGTTTTTT.